The 22 T cell receptor beta chains below come from one sample, sequenced in a study of blood T cell repertoires in COVID-19. The assay was immunoSEQ multiplex PCR, and TCRdb's table has in-frame clones only and misses some. There are around 250,000 clones in the sample; roughly 80% occur only once, and 5% lies in the top ten. Sequencing was carried out using PBMCs or T cells enriched from blood (not recorded which). The receptors here all came from a man aged 35 to 55 who had been exposed to COVID-19.

V and J are TRBV24-1 and TRBJ2-5; 10 nucleotides align to TRBD2. Germline V gives CDR1 KGHDR, CDR2 SFDVKD. This CDR3 contains 19 residues. The V gene end was trimmed by 2 bases and the J gene end by 5 bases; junction bases not matched to a gene: 16. The CDR3 DNA sequence: TGTGCCACCAGTGATTCTGAAAGTTATCAGCGGGAGGGCCGGGAGACCCAGTACTTC. Protein product: CATSDSESYQREGRETQYF.

The V call is TRBV4-1, the J call TRBJ2-3, with TRBD2 matching over 7 bases. V shed 0 bases, J shed 0 bases, and the junction held 9 bases outside the gene matches. The CDR3 runs 18 residues. Germline-derived CDR1 and CDR2 are MGHRA and YSYEKL. CDR3 bases: TGCGCCAGCAGCCAAGATCCCGCGGGAGTCCCAAGCACAGATACGCAGTATTTT. Protein sequence: CASSQDPAGVPSTDTQYF.

The chain is built from TRBV6-4 and TRBJ1-1; 8 nucleotides match TRBD1. V trimming: 2 bases; J trimming: 1 base; junction bases outside the gene matches: 0. Germline values: CDR1 MRHNA, CDR2 SNTAGT. The CDR3 consists of 14 residues. The CDR3 is CASSDGTGNTEAFF. In DNA, the CDR3 is TGTGCCAGCAGTGACGGGACAGGGAACACTGAAGCTTTCTTT.

This clone came up many times. In nucleotides, the CDR3 is TGTGCCAGTACTACCAGGGCTGAATCCTATGGCTACACCTTC. Its translation is CASTTRAESYGYTF. The chain employs TRBV19 and TRBJ1-2; weak D call: TRBD1 (5 bases). CDR1 LNHDA and CDR2 SQIVND come from the germline V gene (reference sequence). The V gene lost 7 bases and the J gene lost 4 bases, with 16 bases spanning the gap. The CDR3 spans 14 residues.

The chain combines TRBV6-5 with TRBJ1-6; no firm D call. The CDR3 totals 14 residues. V lost 8 bases and J lost 0, with 8 bases in between. Germline assignment: CDR1 MNHEY and CDR2 SVGAGI. Here the CDR3 reads CASAKSSYNSPLHF. The CDR3, as DNA: TGTGCCAGCGCTAAGAGCTCCTATAATTCACCCCTCCACTTT.

V is TRBV5-1 and J is TRBJ2-7; TRBD2 matches at 8 bases. Germline V CDR1 and CDR2: SGHRS, YFSETQ. J was trimmed by 6 bases and V by 5 bases; bases with no gene match: 16. The CDR3 totals 16 residues. This chain's CDR3 is CASRSLAGTLASEQYF. DNA for the CDR3: TGCGCCAGCAGGTCTTTAGCGGGAACGCTCGCTAGCGAGCAGTACTTC.

The rearrangement joins TRBV27 to TRBJ1-2; 8 bases line up with TRBD1. This CDR3 has 16 residues. V was pared by 2 bases and J by 2 bases, with 7 bases of the junction left unmatched. Germline-derived CDR1 and CDR2 are MNHEY and SMNVEV (reference sequence). The CDR3 DNA sequence: TGTGCCAGCAGTTTAGCCCAAAACAGGGGGAACTATGGCTACACCTTC. It is translated as CASSLAQNRGNYGYTF.

V is TRBV28 and J is TRBJ1-6; no reliable D call. Germline values: CDR1 MDHEN, CDR2 SYDVKM. Trimming removed 6 bases from V and 11 bases from J, with 8 bases in between. CDR3 size: 11 residues. In nucleotides, the CDR3 is TGTGCCAGCAGACAGAGGGCACCCCTCCACTTT. It is translated as CASRQRAPLHF. Complete variable domain (other parts from reference TRBV28 and TRBJ1-6): DVKVTQSSRYLVKRTGEKVFLECVQDMDHENMFWYRQDPGLGLRLIYFSYDVKMKEKGDIPEGYSVSREKKERFSLILESASTNQTSMYLCASRQRAPLHFGNGTRLTVT.

The chain uses TRBV3-1 (or the pseudogene TRBV3-2) and TRBJ2-2, with 10 bases identical to TRBD1. This CDR3 has 16 amino acids. Germline V gene sequence: CDR1 LGHDT, CDR2 YNNKEL (reference sequence). J lost 5 bases, V lost 3 bases, and 6 bases had no gene match. CDR3 protein: CASSHLDRGLTGELFF. DNA of the CDR3: TGTGCCAGCAGCCACCTTGACAGGGGGCTTACCGGGGAGCTGTTTTTT.

V gene TRBV19 combines with J gene TRBJ1-3, with D tentatively TRBD1 (6 bases). V lost 11 bases, J lost 0 bases, and 14 bases lay in between. This CDR3 contains 14 residues. Germline-derived CDR1 and CDR2 are LNHDA and SQIVND (reference sequence). CDR3 region: CASQGPLSGNTIYF. The CDR3 DNA reads TGTGCCTCCCAGGGGCCACTCTCTGGAAACACCATATATTTT. The complete variable domain, with remaining parts taken from reference TRBV19 and TRBJ1-3, reads DGGITQSPKYLFRKEGQNVTLSCEQNLNHDAMYWYRQDPGQGLRLIYYSQIVNDFQKGDIAEGYSVSREKKESFPLTVTSAQKNPTAFYLCASQGPLSGNTIYFGEGSWLTVV.

The V and J genes are TRBV3-1 (or the pseudogene TRBV3-2) and TRBJ1-2, with D hard to call. The CDR3 runs 12 residues. The germline V and J ends were trimmed by 1 base and 8 bases, with 8 bases remaining between them. The germline gives CDR1 LGHDT, CDR2 YNNKEL (reference sequence). The CDR3 nucleotides read TGTGCCAGCAGCCAAGCTTTGGAGGGCTACACCTTC. Protein: CASSQALEGYTF.

The rearrangement joins TRBV6-5 to TRBJ1-3, with TRBD1 as a possible D gene (5 bases). The CDR3 has 15 amino acids. The germline V gene has CDR1 MNHEY and CDR2 SVGAGI. The V end was cut by 7 bases, the J end by 2 bases, with 15 bases between. This CDR3 reads CASTPSGAAGNTIYF. CDR3 nucleotide sequence: TGTGCCAGCACACCGAGTGGGGCCGCTGGAAACACCATATATTTT.

J is TRBJ2-5 and V is TRBV2; 9 bases match TRBD2. There are 16 residues in the CDR3. The germline gives CDR1 SNHLY, CDR2 FYNNEI. Unmatched junction bases numbered 14, after V lost 7 bases and J lost 5 bases. CDR3 protein: CASIPRNSGRTETQYF. CDR3 coding DNA: TGTGCCAGCATACCCCGCAATAGCGGGAGAACGGAGACCCAGTACTTC.

Regarding this clone: Other DNA sequences in the same sample also yield this CDR3. The J gene is TRBJ1-1, the V gene TRBV15, with a weak D call TRBD1 (6 bases). This CDR3 has 15 amino acids. The germline gives CDR1 LNHNV, CDR2 YYDKDF (reference sequence). V was clipped by 0 bases and J by 0 bases, with 8 bases between them. The CDR3 is CATSRESGVNTEAFF. CDR3 coding DNA: TGTGCCACCAGCAGAGAGTCAGGGGTGAACACTGAAGCTTTCTTT.

The rearrangement uses TRBV7-3 and TRBJ2-1; TRBD2 aligns across 11 bases. Germline V gives CDR1 SGHTA, CDR2 FQGTGA. Trimming at V came to 1 base and at J to 1 base, leaving 6 bases not matched to a gene. CDR3 size: 18 residues. The CDR3 DNA reads TGTGCCAGCAGCTTAAGGCCTAGCGGGAGGAATTCCTACAATGAGCAGTTCTTC. Encoded protein: CASSLRPSGRNSYNEQFF.

The chain uses TRBV5-6 and TRBJ1-1; D is unclear. Trimming cost V 2 bases and J 0 bases, with 5 bases left between them. This CDR3 contains 13 residues. Looked up from germline, CDR1 is SGHDT and CDR2 is YYEEEE. Here the CDR3 DNA reads TGTGCCAGCAGCTTCCCGGTGAACACTGAAGCTTTCTTT. Its translation is CASSFPVNTEAFF. Full variable domain (remainder filled in from reference TRBV5-6 and TRBJ1-1): DAGVTQSPTHLIKTRGQQVTLRCSPKSGHDTVSWYQQALGQGPQFIFQYYEEEERQRGNFPDRFSGHQFPNYSSELNVNALLLGDSALYLCASSFPVNTEAFFGQGTRLTVV.

The rearrangement joins TRBV28 to TRBJ2-3, with TRBD1 matching over 8 bases. Germline V CDR1 and CDR2: MDHEN, SYDVKM. V gave up 5 bases and J gave up 2 bases; unmatched junction bases: 9. The CDR3 is made up of 16 amino acids. The CDR3, as DNA: TGTGCCAGCAGTACAAAGACAGGGGTGAACACAGATACGCAGTATTTT. It specifies CASSTKTGVNTDTQYF.

This chain joins TRBV6-5 and TRBJ1-1, with D possibly matching TRBD1 (5 bases). The V gene lost 2 bases and the J gene lost 7 bases, with 14 bases spanning the gap. The CDR3 sequence is 14 residues long. Germline CDR1 reads MNHEY; CDR2 reads SVGAGI. CDR3 bases: TGTGCCAGCAGTTACGGTTGGGGGGGAGGTGAAGCTTTCTTT. As protein: CASSYGWGGGEAFF.

The chain has TRBV19 and TRBJ1-5, with TRBD1 identical over 7 bases. Germline V gives CDR1 LNHDA, CDR2 SQIVND (reference sequence). Trimming at V came to 1 base and at J to 4 bases, leaving 10 bases not matched to a gene. The CDR3 totals 17 residues. The CDR3 DNA reads TGTGCCAGTAGTATAGCCTCTAGGACAGGCTTGAATCAGCCCCAGCATTTT. Translation gives CASSIASRTGLNQPQHF.

This chain links TRBV6-5 with TRBJ2-5; TRBD2 matches 12 bases. Germline values: CDR1 MNHEY, CDR2 SVGAGI. The J segment lost 4 bases and the V segment lost 9 bases, leaving 6 bases of the junction unmatched. The CDR3 is made up of 14 amino acids. The CDR3 nucleotides read TGTGCCAGTCTAGCGGGAGGGGGTACAGAGACCCAGTACTTC. This encodes CASLAGGGTETQYF.

The chain uses TRBV10-3 and TRBJ2-7; TRBD2 matches 7 bases. The CDR3 consists of 15 residues. Losses at the gene ends were 6 bases for V and 5 bases for J; bases not matched to a gene: 13. The germline CDR1 and CDR2 sequences are ENHRY and SYGVKD. CDR3 nucleotide sequence: TGTGCCATCAGGGAAACCAGTGGCGGGAGACACGAGCAGTACTTC. This codes for CAIRETSGGRHEQYF.

The J gene is TRBJ2-1, the V gene TRBV10-1; weak D call: TRBD2 (6 bases). CDR1 is WNHNN and CDR2 is SYGVQD in the germline V gene (reference sequence). The CDR3 contains 16 residues. Trimming shortened V by 7 bases and J by 5 bases, and 21 bases separated the two germline ends. The CDR3 DNA is TGCGCCAGCACCCCCGGCCGGGAGTTAAATCACAATGAGCAGTTCTTC. As protein: CASTPGRELNHNEQFF.